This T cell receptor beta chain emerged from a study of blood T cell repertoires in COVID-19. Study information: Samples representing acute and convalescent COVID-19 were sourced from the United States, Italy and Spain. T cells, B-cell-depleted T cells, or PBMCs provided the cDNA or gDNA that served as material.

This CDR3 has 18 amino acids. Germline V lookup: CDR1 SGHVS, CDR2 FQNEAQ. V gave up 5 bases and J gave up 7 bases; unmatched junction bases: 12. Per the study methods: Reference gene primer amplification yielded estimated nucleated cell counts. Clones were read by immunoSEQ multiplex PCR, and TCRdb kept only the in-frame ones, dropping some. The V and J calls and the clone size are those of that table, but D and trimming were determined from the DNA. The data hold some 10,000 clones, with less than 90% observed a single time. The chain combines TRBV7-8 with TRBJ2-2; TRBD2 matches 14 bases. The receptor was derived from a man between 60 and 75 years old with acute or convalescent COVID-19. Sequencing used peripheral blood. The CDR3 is CASSPTGTSGSGVGELFF. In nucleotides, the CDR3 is TGTGCCAGCAGCCCGACCGGGACTAGCGGGAGCGGTGTCGGGGAGCTGTTTTTT. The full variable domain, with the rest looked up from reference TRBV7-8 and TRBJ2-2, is GAGVSQSPRYKVAKRGQDVALRCDPISGHVSLFWYQQALGQGPEFLTYFQNEAQLDKSGLPSDRFFAERPEGSVSTLKIQRTQQEDSAVYLCASSPTGTSGSGVGELFFGEGSRLTVL.